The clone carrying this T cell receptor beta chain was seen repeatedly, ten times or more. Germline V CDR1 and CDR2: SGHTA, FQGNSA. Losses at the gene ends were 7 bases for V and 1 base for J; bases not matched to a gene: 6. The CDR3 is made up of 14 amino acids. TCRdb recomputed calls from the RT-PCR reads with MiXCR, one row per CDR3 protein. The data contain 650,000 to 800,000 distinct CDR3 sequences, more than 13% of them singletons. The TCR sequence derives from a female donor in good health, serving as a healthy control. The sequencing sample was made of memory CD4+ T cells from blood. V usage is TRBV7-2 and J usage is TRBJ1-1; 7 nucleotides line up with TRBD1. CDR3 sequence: CASTTRQGNTEAFF. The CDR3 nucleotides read TGTGCCAGCACCACACGACAGGGGAACACTGAAGCTTTCTTT.